The 23 T cell receptor beta chains presented below share a single source sample, sequenced in a study of radiation and T cells in renal cell carcinoma. Stated treatment: 15 Gy SBRT to primary tumor, nephrectomy 4 weeks later. Some clones are missing from TCRdb's copy, which holds only in-frame ones; the method was immunoSEQ multiplex PCR. The repertoire holds about 20,000 clones, less than 65% seen once, with 12% in the top ten. The starting material was tumor tissue, obtained from a patient whose treatment included radiotherapy and nephrectomy. Receptors were obtained from a woman in her sixties or seventies with renal cell carcinoma.

The chain has TRBV11-2 and TRBJ2-5; 7 bases match TRBD1. V shed 5 bases, J shed 3 bases, and the junction held 12 bases outside the gene matches. This CDR3 has 16 amino acids. Germline-derived CDR1 and CDR2 are SGHAT and FQNNGV. Written as DNA, the CDR3 is TGTGCCAGCAGCGCCCGAGGGGGCTACCCCGAAGAGACCCAGTACTTC. Protein: CASSARGGYPEETQYF. The full variable domain, rest sourced from reference TRBV11-2 and TRBJ2-5, is EAGVAQSPRYKIIEKRQSVAFWCNPISGHATLYWYQQILGQGPKLLIQFQNNGVVDDSQLPKDRFSAERLKGVDSTLKIQPAKLEDSAVYLCASSARGGYPEETQYFGPGTRLLVL.

The chain carries TRBV7-9 and TRBJ2-3; TRBD2 agrees at 15 bases. V was clipped by 5 bases and J by 2 bases; unmatched bases: 5. This CDR3 is built from 17 residues. CDR1 SEHNR and CDR2 FQNEAQ come from the germline V gene (reference sequence). The CDR3 coding sequence is TGTGCCAGCAGCCCGGGACTAGCGGGGGGCTTCACAGATACGCAGTATTTT. As protein: CASSPGLAGGFTDTQYF.

This clone was counted between two and nine times. The chain has TRBV27 and TRBJ2-3; D gene unclear. V was pared by 6 bases and J by 5 bases, with 12 bases between. Looked up from germline, CDR1 is MNHEY and CDR2 is SMNVEV (reference sequence). The CDR3 is 13 amino acids. The CDR3 region has the DNA TGTGCCAGCAGCTTAAGGGTGGGAGATACGCAGTATTTT. As protein: CASSLRVGDTQYF.

CDR3 residues: CASSYLGSEKLFF. In DNA form, the CDR3 reads TGTGCCAGCAGTTACTTGGGTTCCGAAAAACTGTTTTTT. V usage is TRBV6-6 and J usage is TRBJ1-4; D not resolved. CDR3 length equals 13 residues. CDR1 MNHNY and CDR2 SVGAGI come from the germline V gene (reference sequence). V was trimmed by 1 base and J by 8 bases, leaving 8 bases between them.

The sample holds a few counts of this clone. The V call is TRBV19, the J call TRBJ2-7; the D is unclear. Per the germline V gene, CDR1 is LNHDA and CDR2 is SQIVND (reference sequence). Trimming stripped 5 bases from V and 0 bases from J, with 2 bases between. The CDR3 is made up of 11 amino acids. CDR3 nucleotides: TGTGCCAGTAGTCCCTCCTACGAGCAGTACTTC. Translating gives CASSPSYEQYF.

This clone was counted between two and nine times. The chain employs TRBV15 and TRBJ1-2; D remains unclear. This CDR3 contains 15 residues. Trimming shortened V by 0 bases and J by 4 bases, and 12 bases separated the two germline ends. Looked up from germline, CDR1 is LNHNV and CDR2 is YYDKDF (reference sequence). The CDR3 loop reads CATSRDQDFFYGYTF. The DNA for the CDR3 is TGTGCCACCAGCAGAGATCAGGACTTTTTCTATGGCTACACCTTC.

This rearrangement joins TRBV7-6 to TRBJ1-1; D unresolved. The CDR3 is 14 residues long. V was cut by 0 bases and J by 4 bases, with 9 bases left in between. Germline V gives CDR1 SGHVS, CDR2 FNYEAQ. The CDR3 DNA is TGTGCCAGCAGCTTAGCCGGGATTAGCACTGAAGCTTTCTTT. Translation gives CASSLAGISTEAFF.

The chain couples TRBV28 to TRBJ2-7; D call uncertain. In germline, CDR1 is MDHEN, CDR2 SYDVKM. With 1 base removed from V and 6 bases from J, the gap between germline ends came to 10 bases. The length of the CDR3 is 13 residues. The CDR3 sequence: CASSLSFLREQYF. The CDR3 nucleotides read TGTGCCAGCAGTTTATCCTTCCTCCGCGAGCAGTACTTC.

This chain connects TRBV19 to TRBJ2-7, with D uncertain. This CDR3 has 14 amino acids. The V end was cut by 3 bases, the J end by 0 bases, with 9 bases between. Germline loops: CDR1 LNHDA, CDR2 SQIVND (reference sequence). In DNA form, the CDR3 reads TGTGCCAGTAGTATCGCACAGAACTCCTACGAGCAGTACTTC. Residues: CASSIAQNSYEQYF.

J is TRBJ2-1 and V is TRBV10-2; D is perhaps TRBD2 (7 bases). Trimming took off 5 bases at V and 9 bases at J, with 8 bases between the two ends. From germline, CDR1 is WSHSY and CDR2 SAAADI. CDR3 length: 11 amino acids. For the CDR3, the DNA is TGCGCCAGCAGTCGGGGGGCTGAGCAGTTCTTC. Residues: CASSRGAEQFF.

The table lists this clone with a few counts. The rearrangement joins TRBV6-1 to TRBJ1-2; D unresolved. Germline V gives CDR1 MNHNS, CDR2 SASEGT. V lost 6 bases and J 4 bases, leaving 18 bases between the germline ends. This CDR3 is 15 amino acids long. The CDR3 coding sequence is TGTGCCAGCAGCCCCGAGTATAGGGCCGCCTATGGCTACACCTTC. As protein: CASSPEYRAAYGYTF.

The chain joins TRBV7-3 to TRBJ1-1; 8 bases are a match to TRBD1. This CDR3 spans 14 amino acids. CDR1 is SGHTA and CDR2 is FQGTGA in the germline V gene. J lost 0 bases, V lost 5 bases, and 2 bases had no gene match. The CDR3 protein is CASSLDRVNTEAFF. The CDR3 coding sequence is TGTGCCAGCAGCCTGGACAGGGTGAACACTGAAGCTTTCTTT.

As to this clone: Other nucleotide sequences in the sample specify the same CDR3. The chain combines TRBV5-8 with TRBJ1-5; D is unclear. Germline V gene sequence: CDR1 SGHTS, CDR2 YDEGEE. This CDR3 spans 14 amino acids. Trimming removed 0 bases from V and 1 base from J, with 5 bases in between. The CDR3 DNA sequence: TGTGCCAGCAGCTTGGGGGTCAGCAATCAGCCCCAGCATTTT. Its translation: CASSLGVSNQPQHF.

This chain uses TRBV7-2 with TRBJ1-5; D is possibly TRBD1 (6 bases). The CDR3 totals 16 residues. The germline gives CDR1 SGHTA, CDR2 FQGNSA. V lost 1 base, J lost 1 base, and 11 bases lay in between. The CDR3 is CASSLGGARSNQPQHF. Written as DNA, the CDR3 is TGTGCCAGCAGCTTAGGGGGGGCAAGGAGCAATCAGCCCCAGCATTTT.

This clone qualifies as medium-sized. V and J are TRBV28 and TRBJ2-2; D is unresolved. Trimming left V 7 bases short and J 1 base short, with 10 bases between. The CDR3 has 14 amino acids. Germline CDR1 is MDHEN and CDR2 is SYDVKM. CDR3 sequence: CASIYGLNTGELFF. CDR3 DNA sequence: TGTGCCAGCATTTATGGCTTGAACACCGGGGAGCTGTTTTTT.

This sequence joins TRBV7-2 and TRBJ2-7; unclear D gene. Germline V gene data show CDR1 as SGHTA and CDR2 as FQGNSA. The V end lost 2 bases, the J end lost 6 bases, and 11 bases lay between the germline ends. The CDR3 extends over 13 amino acids. The CDR3 nucleotides read TGTGCCAGCAGCTTATTGTATCGATCCGAGCAGTACTTC. This encodes CASSLLYRSEQYF. The full variable domain, its missing parts supplied by reference TRBV7-2 and TRBJ2-7, is GAGVSQSPSNKVTEKGKDVELRCDPISGHTALYWYRQSLGQGLEFLIYFQGNSAPDKSGLPSDRFSAERTGGSVSTLTIQRTQQEDSAVYLCASSLLYRSEQYFGPGTRLTVT.

Worth noting for this clone: Germline is not matched at one junction end, which may reflect a read error. The chain combines TRBV25-1 with TRBJ2-7; tentative D call: TRBD2 (6 bases). Looked up from germline, CDR1 is MGHDK and CDR2 is SYGVNS. The CDR3 sequence is 14 residues long. The CDR3 loop is CASSGERAQYGQYF. The CDR3 DNA reads TGTGCCAGCAGTGGGGAGCGGGCGCAATACGGGCAGTACTTC.

In this sample, this clone turned up once. The genes are TRBV4-3 and TRBJ2-7; TRBD2 matches 8 bases. Germline loops: CDR1 LGHNA, CDR2 YSLEER. The trim removed 1 base at V and 5 bases at J, leaving 4 bases unmatched. CDR3 length: 14 amino acids. CDR3 amino acids: CASSQVAGIHEQYF. The CDR3 DNA follows: TGCGCCAGCAGCCAAGTAGCGGGAATCCACGAGCAGTACTTC.

J is TRBJ1-5 and V is TRBV5-1; TRBD1 agrees at 9 bases. The CDR3 is made up of 16 amino acids. The germline V gene encodes CDR1 SGHRS and CDR2 YFSETQ. The J segment lost 1 base and the V segment lost 0 bases, leaving 2 bases of the junction unmatched. The chain's CDR3 is CASSLGDRGSNQPQHF. DNA of the CDR3: TGCGCCAGCAGCTTGGGCGACAGGGGGAGCAATCAGCCCCAGCATTTT.

As DNA, the CDR3 is TGTGCCAGCAGTTCCCCTTTACAGGGCCCAAGGGGCTACACCTTC. The encoded protein is CASSSPLQGPRGYTF. The chain combines TRBV27 with TRBJ1-2; D may be TRBD1 (6 bases). This CDR3 has 15 amino acids. Trimming pared 4 bases from V and 8 bases from J, leaving 20 bases between. Germline-derived CDR1 and CDR2 are MNHEY and SMNVEV (reference sequence).

This rearrangement joins TRBV6-5 to TRBJ2-3; no reliable D call. Per the germline V gene, CDR1 is MNHEY and CDR2 is SVGAGI. This CDR3 region has 11 residues. Trimming removed 5 bases at V and 7 bases at J, with 7 bases between. The CDR3 bases are TGTGCCAGCAGTACCACGTATACGCAGTATTTT. Protein sequence: CASSTTYTQYF.

The chain has TRBV9 and TRBJ2-1; tentative D call: TRBD1 (6 bases). Trimming took off 5 bases at V and 5 bases at J, with 23 bases between the two ends. The CDR3 sequence is 17 residues long. CDR1 is SGDLS, CDR2 YYNGEE, per germline. Here the CDR3 reads CASSPGSWGRKDNEQFF. In DNA, the CDR3 is TGTGCCAGCAGTCCTGGATCGTGGGGGCGAAAGGACAATGAGCAGTTCTTC.

J is TRBJ2-2 and V is TRBV7-2, with D perhaps assigned TRBD1 or TRBD2 (5 bases each). The CDR3 consists of 16 residues. The germline V gene encodes CDR1 SGHTA and CDR2 FQGNSA. V was shortened by 2 bases and J by 8 bases, with 18 bases between the two germline ends. The CDR3 DNA reads as TGTGCCAGCAGCTTATTACTAGTAGGACCAGGGGGGGAGCTGTTTTTT. Translation: CASSLLLVGPGGELFF. The whole variable domain, remainder taken from reference TRBV7-2 and TRBJ2-2, is GAGVSQSPSNKVTEKGKDVELRCDPISGHTALYWYRQSLGQGLEFLIYFQGNSAPDKSGLPSDRFSAERTGGSVSTLTIQRTQQEDSAVYLCASSLLLVGPGGELFFGEGSRLTVL.